A selection of T cell receptor beta chains follows, all from one sample in a study of shared clonotypes between healthy human individuals. The table came from immunoSEQ multiplex PCR; TCRdb's copy has only in-frame clones and leaves some out. The profile shows around 2.5 million clones, approximately 93% of them singletons. Sample: naive CD4+ T cells from PBMCs. The receptors originated from a man aged 18 to 35 in good health. Some clones in this sample may be carry-over from other donors' samples. CDR3s leave out the opening cysteine and the closing phenylalanine or tryptophan. Each record gives: V gene, clone size, D gene, J gene, CDR3 protein. The D gene is left open where the match is weak. Only some rows state a clone size, as once, few, many or a class for expanded clones.

>TRBV7-9|.|.|TRBJ1-2
ASNRAAIVGYT
>TRBV6-1|.|TRBD1|TRBJ1-2
ASSDKSTGNHGYT
>TRBV6-6|.|.|TRBJ2-1
ASSYPGWGEQF
>TRBV18|.|.|TRBJ1-1
ASSQSRGLTEAF
>TRBV7-8|.|.|TRBJ1-5
ASSLGGREDQPQH
>TRBV28|.|.|TRBJ1-3
ASSLLRQGGTIY
>TRBV5-1|once|TRBD1|TRBJ2-5
ASSLGQGQETQY
>TRBV5-1|.|.|TRBJ2-3
ASSLVRASTDTQY
>TRBV11-2|.|TRBD2|TRBJ2-4
ASSTAGRGDIQY
>TRBV7-9|.|.|TRBJ2-7
ASSSRGAASSYEQY
>TRBV6-1|.|TRBD1|TRBJ1-5
ASSVRDSLQPQH
>TRBV14|.|.|TRBJ2-7
ASRKGSEQY
>TRBV4-3|.|TRBD1|TRBJ1-2
ASSTRDRGDGYT
>TRBV7-3|.|.|TRBJ2-7
ASSFQGGTYEQY
>TRBV2|once|TRBD2|TRBJ2-7
ASSAGTSGSNEQY
>TRBV5-3|.|TRBD1|TRBJ1-5
ARSSPLTGGRVSQPQH
>TRBV5-4|.|TRBD2|TRBJ2-5
ASSSPGLAAKETQY
>TRBV5-1|.|.|TRBJ2-1
ASSQGSPYNEQF
>TRBV6-5|.|TRBD2|TRBJ2-1
ASSYRRSGSFNEQF
>TRBV19|.|.|TRBJ1-1
ASSAPAREAF
>TRBV7-6|once|TRBD2|TRBJ2-2
ASSLVSSGKNTGELF
>TRBV30|.|.|TRBJ1-4
AWSVLRALDEKLF
>TRBV10-3|.|TRBD2|TRBJ2-3
AIRGTSGSSFADTQY
>TRBV2|.|TRBD1|TRBJ1-1
ASGGSGTVNTEAF
>TRBV7-8|.|TRBD2|TRBJ2-1
ASSLGGLAGRAFNEQF
>TRBV6-5|.|TRBD1|TRBJ2-5
ASSSPWGQGKETQY
>TRBV19|.|.|TRBJ2-7
ASSIGQTAYEQY
>TRBV9|once|TRBD1|TRBJ2-6
ASSAMTGMANVLT
>TRBV18|.|.|TRBJ2-7
ASSLPGFSPISYEQY
>TRBV28|.|.|TRBJ2-3
AGAGRTTDTQY
>TRBV18|.|TRBD1|TRBJ1-1
ASSWDRGENTEAF
>TRBV5-4|few|.|TRBJ1-2
ASSLGGVRDYGYT
>TRBV27|.|.|TRBJ2-3
ASSLGLSTDTQY
>TRBV9|.|TRBD2|TRBJ2-7
ASSVDWGGEQY
>TRBV7-9|.|TRBD1|TRBJ1-4
ASSLPQTRGISTNEKLF
>TRBV18|.|.|TRBJ1-1
ASSPGGSGTNTEAF
>TRBV22-1|.|.|TRBJ2-2
PGSCTEGANTGELF